The T cell receptor (beta chain) described here comes from a study of blood T cell repertoires in COVID-19. Study as a whole: T cells, B-cell-depleted T cells, or PBMCs provided the cDNA or gDNA that served as material.

The V gene lost 5 bases and the J gene lost 5 bases, with 19 bases spanning the gap. Germline values: CDR1 SGHTA, CDR2 FQGNSA. The CDR3 sequence is 16 residues long. TCRdb keeps only in-frame clones here, not all; method: immunoSEQ multiplex PCR. The table includes about 220,000 clones, 80% detected once. The chain links TRBV7-2 to TRBJ1-5; D perhaps matches TRBD1 (6 bases). The clonotype comes from a woman between 65 and 79 years old with acute or convalescent COVID-19. The material sequenced was peripheral blood. The CDR3 reads CASSPMGGGRYQPQHF. CDR3 nucleotides: TGTGCCAGCAGCCCGATGGGCGGGGGCAGGTATCAGCCCCAGCATTTT.